The source of this TCR beta chain is a study of blood T cell repertoires in COVID-19. Study context: From T cells, B-cell-depleted T cells, or PBMCs came the material, which was cDNA or gDNA.

Profiling relied on immunoSEQ multiplex PCR, and the TCRdb table lists in-frame clones only, not all of them. The sample carries a few hundred thousand clones, about nine tenths recorded once. This CDR3 comprises 15 residues. CDR1 is SGHAT and CDR2 is FQNNGV in the germline V gene. V lost 6 bases and J lost 10; bases outside the gene matches: 13. This TCR derives from a man aged 45-65 years with acute or convalescent COVID-19. This chain uses TRBV11-2 with TRBJ1-1; TRBD1 aligns across 11 bases. Sequencing was done on a sample of peripheral blood. CDR3 amino acids: CASRPNFGTGGGAFF. In nucleotides, the CDR3 is TGTGCCAGCAGACCAAACTTCGGGACAGGGGGGGGAGCTTTCTTT.